This T cell receptor beta chain emerged from a study of breast tumors, draining lymph nodes, adjacent tissues. Trimming shortened V by 4 bases and J by 2 bases, and 9 bases separated the two germline ends. This CDR3 has 13 amino acids. Germline V gene data show CDR1 as SGHDN and CDR2 as FVKESK. Study observations and caveats: Luminal-like breast cancer showed significantly higher tumor–nontumor repertoire similarity than basal-like. Tumor TCR diversity was below lymph nodes but above nontumor tissue. Tumor T cell lymph node origin was a supported hypothesis, not proven. The data were judged consistent with most tumor T cells coming from lymph node and expanding in tumor.

Breast cancer patients provided tissue from their axillary draining lymph nodes. TCRdb processed the multiplex PCR reads anew with MiXCR; each CDR3 protein has one entry. The data contain approximately 120,000 distinct CDR3 sequences, less than 25% of them seen just once; the ten biggest clones take up 2.2%. The sample holds many counts of this clonotype. Its antigen is still unknown. The sequence derives from a female donor with breast cancer. Some clones in this sample may be carry-over from other donors' samples. This sequence joins TRBV14 and TRBJ2-7; D is undetermined. The specimen sequenced was axillary lymph node tissue. CDR3 protein: CASSPIGTYEQYF. CDR3 nucleotides: TGTGCCAGCAGCCCTATAGGGACCTACGAGCAGTACTTC.